The T cell receptor beta chain described here comes from a study of blood T cell repertoires in COVID-19. Original analysis: Estimates of nucleated cell counts were drawn from the amplification of reference gene primers. Sequenced by immunoSEQ multiplex PCR; TCRdb stores in-frame clones only, minus some. V, J and clone size reflect that table, while D and trimming were determined from the DNA. The sample lists about 160,000 clones, over 70% occurring once. Recovery among Cohort 3 donors was established by two negative PCRs, clearance, or symptom resolution. Looked up from germline, CDR1 is SGHDN and CDR2 is FVKESK. CDR3 length: 15 amino acids. Trimming removed 4 bases from V and 4 bases from J; junction bases left unmatched: 7.

This sequence joins TRBV14 and TRBJ1-1, with 9 nucleotides matching TRBD1. The specimen sequenced was PBMCs or T cells enriched from blood (not recorded which). This TCR came from a woman in her sixties or seventies who had recovered from COVID-19. CDR3 region: CASSRRDRAATEAFF. The CDR3 region has the DNA TGTGCCAGCAGCCGCCGGGACAGGGCGGCCACTGAAGCTTTCTTT.